This T cell receptor (beta chain) was captured by sequencing in a study of CD8+CD57+ T cells in acquired aplastic anemia (dated by TCRdb to the late 2010s). Background for the entire study: On average, sorted CD4+ and CD8+ cells yielded 3.2 ug of extracted DNA, with a range of roughly 0.19 to 27.4 ug. CD8+CD57+ expansion was defined as a frequency above the mean frequency observed in healthy subjects. General findings and caveats noted by the study authors: Around 27 CD8+ CDR3 sequences were found to be shared between patients and controls, but these sequences appeared to be highly expressed in patients and within the immunodominant clones of the patients. Between patients and healthy controls, no significant difference in CD8+ Simpson's diversity was found (P=0.060).

Expansion of CD8+CD57+ cells had been shown by flow cytometry in the patients chosen for sequencing. All patients had severe acquired aplastic anemia diagnosed by International Study of Aplastic Anemia and Agranulocytosis and Camitta criteria. At the time blood was sampled, none of the patients had received any therapy. The study deep-sequenced TCR repertoires of sorted CD4+ and CD8+ blood T cells from severe aplastic anemia patients and healthy subjects. Patients were enrolled in the USA under clinicaltrials.gov protocols 00001620, 01623167, 00001397, 00071045, 00081523 and 00961064. Ficoll-Paque density gradient centrifugation was used to isolate peripheral blood mononuclear cells. Before DNA was extracted, CD4+ and CD8+ T cells were sorted using either FACS or magnetic beads. The CDR3 contains 15 residues, cysteine and phenylalanine counted. CDR3 DNA only is kept here, 45 bases in frame from base 1. The germline V gene sets CDR1 to SGHTA and CDR2 to FQGNSA.

Profiling of TCR beta VDJ combinations and CDR3 sequences used genomic DNA as the template. An Illumina HiSeq 2000 was the platform used for TCR repertoire sequencing. Under the source paper's analysis protocol: TRBV/TRBJ rearrangement plots, CDR3 size and DJ length profiles, and Simpson's diversity index were used to evaluate the repertoires. The most abundant DNA sequence in the deep sequencing data was defined as the immunodominant clone. CDR3 amino acid sequences were screened for sharing across subjects and compared with published repertoires and the VDJdb database. The raw public data were reprocessed by TCRdb itself: fastp quality trimming at Q25, MiXCR clonotype calling, in-frame beta chains only. Rows are unified per CDR3 protein, each entry keeping the most common DNA and genes. The V and J calls shown here were made by TCRdb, not taken from the authors' results. This sample lists 200,000 to 300,000 distinct CDR3 sequences; 82% were detected once. The top ten clonotypes cover approximately 42% of the sample.

Points on this clonotype: Its cognate antigen has yet to be identified. The junction differs from germline at one of its ends, possibly a read error.

The sequence was collected from a human donor with aplastic anemia. The rearrangement joined TRBV7-2 to TRBJ2-7; the D gene cannot be named for sure. Sequenced sample: sorted CD4+, CD8+, or CD8+CD57+ T cells (not recorded which) from PBMCs. The CDR3 protein sequence reads: CASSHLVTNQPQHYF. The DNA reads as follows: TGTGCCAGCAGCCACCTAGTTACCAATCAGCCCCAGCATTACTTC.